The TCR beta chain under discussion was sequenced for a study of human thymus T cells. This table comes from immunoSEQ multiplex PCR, and its TCRdb copy is limited to in-frame clones, with some not included. The sample has under 150,000 clones, around 95% seen once. Losses at the gene ends were 5 bases for V and 9 bases for J; bases not matched to a gene: 20. The CDR3 length is 18 residues. From germline, CDR1 is SGHAT and CDR2 FQNNGV. Resections from corrective heart surgery supplied the thymus tissue. The chain employs TRBV11-2 and TRBJ2-1; 9 positions match TRBD2. This receptor was taken from a boy in the first two years of life with a congenital heart defect but otherwise immunologically healthy. Sequenced: thymus tissue. This chain's CDR3 is CASSKERGSAGGLGEQFF. The CDR3 DNA follows: TGTGCCAGCAGCAAAGAGAGGGGATCGGCGGGGGGGCTGGGTGAGCAGTTCTTC.